These T cell receptor beta chains were read from a single sample in a study of T cell responses to AZD1222 COVID-19 vaccine. Sequencing was performed with immunoSEQ multiplex PCR; in TCRdb, only in-frame clones are kept and a portion is missing. The top ten hold about 0.5% of the sample, which has 250,000 to 300,000 clones, 94% seen once. Sequenced material: peripheral blood, taken 28 days after the second AZD1222 dose. The receptors here all came from an adult who received the AZD1222 COVID-19 vaccine. Both conserved end residues are part of each CDR3. The order of the fields is D gene, clone size, J gene, V gene, CDR3 DNA, CDR3 protein. A D gene is named only where the DNA matches it firmly. Clone size is shown for a subset of rows, as once, few, many or a class of expanded clone.

D gene: .
clone size: .
J gene: TRBJ2-2
V gene: TRBV19
CDR3 DNA: TGTGCCAGTAGTATAAAGGGCCCCGTGCTGAACACCGGGGAGCTGTTTTTT
CDR3 protein: CASSIKGPVLNTGELFF

D gene: TRBD2
clone size: .
J gene: TRBJ2-5
V gene: TRBV10-3
CDR3 DNA: TGTGCCATCAGCGGGGGGTCCCAAGAGACCCAGTACTTC
CDR3 protein: CAISGGSQETQYF

D gene: .
clone size: .
J gene: TRBJ1-5
V gene: TRBV28
CDR3 DNA: TGTGCCAGCAGTTTACCACAGGGACCTTATCAGCCCCAGCATTTT
CDR3 protein: CASSLPQGPYQPQHF

D gene: .
clone size: once
J gene: TRBJ2-3
V gene: TRBV6-4
CDR3 DNA: TGTGCCAGCAGTGAGCGGGGCTCCACAGATACGCAGTATTTT
CDR3 protein: CASSERGSTDTQYF

D gene: .
clone size: .
J gene: TRBJ2-7
V gene: TRBV11-1
CDR3 DNA: TGTGCCAGCAGCGCCGGAAGCGAGCAGTACTTC
CDR3 protein: CASSAGSEQYF

D gene: .
clone size: once
J gene: TRBJ2-1
V gene: TRBV27
CDR3 DNA: TGTGCCAGCAGTTTAGCAGGATACAATGAGCAGTTCTTC
CDR3 protein: CASSLAGYNEQFF

D gene: .
clone size: once
J gene: TRBJ1-5
V gene: TRBV7-3
CDR3 DNA: TGTGCCAGCAGCTCAGGGTTTGGCAATCAGCCCCAGCATTTT
CDR3 protein: CASSSGFGNQPQHF

D gene: .
clone size: .
J gene: TRBJ1-5
V gene: TRBV4-2
CDR3 DNA: TGTGCCAGCAGCCAAGAGGAGGGCAATCAGCCCCAGCATTTT
CDR3 protein: CASSQEEGNQPQHF

D gene: .
clone size: .
J gene: TRBJ1-1
V gene: TRBV28
CDR3 DNA: TGTGCCAGCAGTTTAGGCGGGGGAGTGGGGAACACTGAAGCTTTCTTT
CDR3 protein: CASSLGGGVGNTEAFF

D gene: .
clone size: .
J gene: TRBJ1-4
V gene: TRBV6-5
CDR3 DNA: TGTGCCAGCGGGGAGCAGGGGTCCCATGAAAAACTGTTTTTT
CDR3 protein: CASGEQGSHEKLFF

D gene: .
clone size: .
J gene: TRBJ2-3
V gene: TRBV7-2
CDR3 DNA: TGTGCCAGCAGCGTTGGGGCTGGCACAGATACGCAGTATTTT
CDR3 protein: CASSVGAGTDTQYF

D gene: .
clone size: .
J gene: TRBJ1-5
V gene: TRBV18
CDR3 DNA: TGTGCCAGCTCACCACAGATAGGAGGCAGGGATCAGCCCCAGCATTTT
CDR3 protein: CASSPQIGGRDQPQHF

D gene: TRBD2
clone size: .
J gene: TRBJ2-7
V gene: TRBV27
CDR3 DNA: TGTGCCAGCAGTTTTACCTGGACTAGCGGGGGCCACGAGCAGTACTTC
CDR3 protein: CASSFTWTSGGHEQYF

D gene: TRBD1
clone size: .
J gene: TRBJ1-4
V gene: TRBV6-9
CDR3 DNA: TGTGCCAGCAAAGGACAGGGTACTAATGAAAAACTGTTTTTT
CDR3 protein: CASKGQGTNEKLFF

D gene: .
clone size: .
J gene: TRBJ1-2
V gene: TRBV11-2
CDR3 DNA: TGTGCCAGCAGCTTATTTCAGGGAACCGGCGGCTATGGCTACACCTTC
CDR3 protein: CASSLFQGTGGYGYTF

D gene: .
clone size: .
J gene: TRBJ1-2
V gene: TRBV20-1
CDR3 DNA: TGCAGTGCTCCAGACTATGGCTACACCTTC
CDR3 protein: CSAPDYGYTF

D gene: .
clone size: .
J gene: TRBJ2-7
V gene: TRBV5-5
CDR3 DNA: TGTGCCAGCAGCTTGGGGCAATACGAGCAGTACTTC
CDR3 protein: CASSLGQYEQYF

D gene: .
clone size: .
J gene: TRBJ1-2
V gene: TRBV2
CDR3 DNA: TGTGCCAGCGTGAATTACGGCGGCTACACCTTC
CDR3 protein: CASVNYGGYTF

D gene: .
clone size: .
J gene: TRBJ1-1
V gene: TRBV2
CDR3 DNA: TGTGCCAGTTGGATGAACACTGAAGCTTTCTTT
CDR3 protein: CASWMNTEAFF

D gene: TRBD2
clone size: .
J gene: TRBJ2-5
V gene: TRBV12-3/TRBV12-4
CDR3 DNA: TGTGCCAGCACCCCGACTAGCAAGGAGACCCAGTACTTC
CDR3 protein: CASTPTSKETQYF

D gene: TRBD1
clone size: once
J gene: TRBJ1-2
V gene: TRBV10-2
CDR3 DNA: TGCGCCAGCAGGCCGGGACAGAAGGTTTATGGCTACACCTTC
CDR3 protein: CASRPGQKVYGYTF

D gene: .
clone size: .
J gene: TRBJ1-2
V gene: TRBV27
CDR3 DNA: TGTGCCAGCAGTTTATCGGATAAGGGCAGGCCCTATGGCTACACCTTC
CDR3 protein: CASSLSDKGRPYGYTF

D gene: .
clone size: .
J gene: TRBJ1-6
V gene: TRBV2
CDR3 DNA: TGTGCCAGCAGTTCCGGGGGGTCCACAGGTAATTCACCCCTCCACTTT
CDR3 protein: CASSSGGSTGNSPLHF

D gene: .
clone size: .
J gene: TRBJ1-2
V gene: TRBV28
CDR3 DNA: TGTGCCAGCAGTTTCCAGGGGTTCTATGGCTACACCTTC
CDR3 protein: CASSFQGFYGYTF

D gene: .
clone size: .
J gene: TRBJ2-3
V gene: TRBV2
CDR3 DNA: TGTGCCAGCAGCCCCCGTGATACGCAGTATTTT
CDR3 protein: CASSPRDTQYF

D gene: .
clone size: .
J gene: TRBJ1-2
V gene: TRBV4-1
CDR3 DNA: TGCGCCAGCAGCCAAGAGGTGGGGGGATGGTCTGGCTACACCTTC
CDR3 protein: CASSQEVGGWSGYTF

D gene: TRBD2
clone size: .
J gene: TRBJ2-1
V gene: TRBV9
CDR3 DNA: TGTGCCAGCAGCGGAGAACCGGGACTAGCGGGTGATGAGCAGTTCTTC
CDR3 protein: CASSGEPGLAGDEQFF

D gene: TRBD2
clone size: once
J gene: TRBJ2-3
V gene: TRBV2
CDR3 DNA: TGTGCCAGCAGCGGAGGGACTAGCGGGGGGAAGTTGGATACGCAGTATTTT
CDR3 protein: CASSGGTSGGKLDTQYF

D gene: .
clone size: .
J gene: TRBJ2-1
V gene: TRBV4-2
CDR3 DNA: TGTGCCAGCAGCCAGGGGGCGGGCTCCTACAATGAGCAGTTCTTC
CDR3 protein: CASSQGAGSYNEQFF

D gene: TRBD2
clone size: few
J gene: TRBJ2-7
V gene: TRBV7-9
CDR3 DNA: TGTGCCAGCAAACATGGGCGGGGGGAAGACTACGAGCAGTACTTC
CDR3 protein: CASKHGRGEDYEQYF

D gene: .
clone size: .
J gene: TRBJ1-3
V gene: TRBV4-3
CDR3 DNA: TGCGCCAGCAGCCAAGATGGAGGCTACTCTGGAAACACCATATATTTT
CDR3 protein: CASSQDGGYSGNTIYF

D gene: TRBD2
clone size: .
J gene: TRBJ2-3
V gene: TRBV4-1
CDR3 DNA: TGCGCCAGCAGCCAAGATGGGGCTAGCGGAGCCCGCCCAGATACGCAGTATTTT
CDR3 protein: CASSQDGASGARPDTQYF

D gene: .
clone size: .
J gene: TRBJ1-1
V gene: TRBV18
CDR3 DNA: TGTGCCAGCTCACCGAGACAAGACAACACTGAAGCTTTCTTT
CDR3 protein: CASSPRQDNTEAFF

D gene: .
clone size: .
J gene: TRBJ1-1
V gene: TRBV20-1
CDR3 DNA: TGCAGTGCTCCTCGAGGGACTGAAGCTTTCTTT
CDR3 protein: CSAPRGTEAFF

D gene: TRBD2
clone size: .
J gene: TRBJ2-3
V gene: TRBV27
CDR3 DNA: TGTGCCAGCAGTCCTAAAATAGCGGGGGGGACAGATACGCAGTATTTT
CDR3 protein: CASSPKIAGGTDTQYF

D gene: TRBD2
clone size: .
J gene: TRBJ2-1
V gene: TRBV4-3
CDR3 DNA: TGCGCCAGCAGCCAAGTGGCTAGCGGGGTCAATGAGCAGTTCTTC
CDR3 protein: CASSQVASGVNEQFF

D gene: TRBD1
clone size: .
J gene: TRBJ2-4
V gene: TRBV12-3/TRBV12-4
CDR3 DNA: TGTGCCAGCAGATCGACAGGGAACATTCAGTACTTC
CDR3 protein: CASRSTGNIQYF

D gene: .
clone size: .
J gene: TRBJ2-7
V gene: TRBV28
CDR3 DNA: TGTGCCAGCAGGCGGGCAGACTACGAGCAGTACTTC
CDR3 protein: CASRRADYEQYF

D gene: TRBD2
clone size: .
J gene: TRBJ2-3
V gene: TRBV5-4
CDR3 DNA: TGTGCCAGCAGCTTGGGTGGACTAGCGGGGGGCAGCGCAGATACGCAGTATTTT
CDR3 protein: CASSLGGLAGGSADTQYF

D gene: .
clone size: .
J gene: TRBJ2-2
V gene: TRBV3-1/TRBV3-2
CDR3 DNA: TGTGCCAGCAGACCGCTTGGGGTCACCGGGGAGCTGTTTTTT
CDR3 protein: CASRPLGVTGELFF

D gene: .
clone size: .
J gene: TRBJ1-2
V gene: TRBV6-6
CDR3 DNA: TGTGCCAGCAGCCAACTCCGCCGTGACGGGCCTCGACGGCAGAACTATGGCTACACCTTC
CDR3 protein: CASSQLRRDGPRRQNYGYTF

D gene: .
clone size: .
J gene: TRBJ2-3
V gene: TRBV27
CDR3 DNA: TGTGCCAGCAGTTTAGGGGGCCCCCAGTATTTT
CDR3 protein: CASSLGGPQYF

D gene: .
clone size: .
J gene: TRBJ1-5
V gene: TRBV18
CDR3 DNA: TGTGCCAGCTCTCTCAATAGCAATCAGCCCCAGCATTTT
CDR3 protein: CASSLNSNQPQHF

D gene: .
clone size: .
J gene: TRBJ2-7
V gene: TRBV7-2
CDR3 DNA: TGTGCCAGCAGCTTAGCCCTTAGTATCCACGAGCAGTACTTC
CDR3 protein: CASSLALSIHEQYF

D gene: .
clone size: .
J gene: TRBJ2-7
V gene: TRBV21-1
CDR3 DNA: TGTGCCAGCAGCAAAAACGGACGTTGGGGGTTCGACTACGAGCAGTACTTC
CDR3 protein: CASSKNGRWGFDYEQYF

D gene: .
clone size: .
J gene: TRBJ2-7
V gene: TRBV7-2
CDR3 DNA: TGTGCCAGCAGCTTACATTTCCTGGGAAGTTTGGAGCAGTACTTC
CDR3 protein: CASSLHFLGSLEQYF

D gene: .
clone size: .
J gene: TRBJ2-2
V gene: TRBV19
CDR3 DNA: TGTGCCAGTAGCCGACCCCCCGGGGAGCTGTTTTTT
CDR3 protein: CASSRPPGELFF